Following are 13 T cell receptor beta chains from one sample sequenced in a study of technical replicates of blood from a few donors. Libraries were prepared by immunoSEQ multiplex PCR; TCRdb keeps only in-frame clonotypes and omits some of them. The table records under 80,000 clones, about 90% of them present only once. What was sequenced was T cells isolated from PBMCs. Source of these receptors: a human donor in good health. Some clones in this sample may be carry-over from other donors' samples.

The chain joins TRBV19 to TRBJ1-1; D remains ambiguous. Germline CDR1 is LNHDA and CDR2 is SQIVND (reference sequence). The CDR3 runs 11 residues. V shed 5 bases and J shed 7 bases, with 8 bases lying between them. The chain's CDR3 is CASSLSLEAFF. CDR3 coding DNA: TGTGCCAGTAGTCTTAGCCTTGAAGCTTTCTTT.

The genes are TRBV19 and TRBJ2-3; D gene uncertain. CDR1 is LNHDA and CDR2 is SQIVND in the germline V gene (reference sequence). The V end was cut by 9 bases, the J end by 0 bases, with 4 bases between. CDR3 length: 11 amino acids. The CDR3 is CASLSTDTQYF. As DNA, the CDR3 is TGTGCCAGCCTTAGCACAGATACGCAGTATTTT.

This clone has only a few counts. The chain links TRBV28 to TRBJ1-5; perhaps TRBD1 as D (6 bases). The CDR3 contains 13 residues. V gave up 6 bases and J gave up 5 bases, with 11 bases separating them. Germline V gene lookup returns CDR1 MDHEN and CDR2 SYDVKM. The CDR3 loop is CASRGTSHQPQHF. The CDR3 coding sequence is TGTGCCAGCAGGGGGACAAGTCATCAGCCCCAGCATTTT.

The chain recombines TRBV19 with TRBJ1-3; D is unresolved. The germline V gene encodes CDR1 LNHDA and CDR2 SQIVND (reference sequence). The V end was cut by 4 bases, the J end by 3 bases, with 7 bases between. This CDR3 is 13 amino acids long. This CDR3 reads CASSRENGNTIYF. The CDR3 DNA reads TGTGCCAGTAGTAGGGAGAATGGAAACACCATATATTTT.

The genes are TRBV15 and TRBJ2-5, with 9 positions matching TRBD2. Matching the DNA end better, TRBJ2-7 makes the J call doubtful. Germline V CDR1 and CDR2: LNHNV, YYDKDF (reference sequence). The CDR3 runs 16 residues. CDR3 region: CATSREAGSGSYEQYF. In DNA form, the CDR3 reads TGTGCCACCAGCAGAGAGGCAGGTAGCGGGAGTTACGAGCAGTACTTC.

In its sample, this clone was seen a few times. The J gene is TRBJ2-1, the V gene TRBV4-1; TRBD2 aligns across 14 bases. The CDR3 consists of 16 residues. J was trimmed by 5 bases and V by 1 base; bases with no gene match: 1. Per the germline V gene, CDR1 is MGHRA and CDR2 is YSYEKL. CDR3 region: CASSQVGLAGDNEQFF. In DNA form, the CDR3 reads TGCGCCAGCAGCCAAGTGGGACTAGCGGGAGACAATGAGCAGTTCTTC.

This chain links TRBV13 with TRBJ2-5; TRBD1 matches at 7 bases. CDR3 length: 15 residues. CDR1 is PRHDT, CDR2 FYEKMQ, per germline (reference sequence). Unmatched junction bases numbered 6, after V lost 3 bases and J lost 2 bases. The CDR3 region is CASSFWDSTQETQYF. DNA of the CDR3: TGTGCCAGCAGCTTTTGGGACAGTACACAAGAGACCCAGTACTTC.

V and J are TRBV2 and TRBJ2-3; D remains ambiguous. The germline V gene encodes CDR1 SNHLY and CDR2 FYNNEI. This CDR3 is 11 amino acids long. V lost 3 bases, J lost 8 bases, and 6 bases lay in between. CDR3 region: CASSDHSTQYF. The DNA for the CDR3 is TGTGCCAGCAGTGACCATAGTACGCAGTATTTT.

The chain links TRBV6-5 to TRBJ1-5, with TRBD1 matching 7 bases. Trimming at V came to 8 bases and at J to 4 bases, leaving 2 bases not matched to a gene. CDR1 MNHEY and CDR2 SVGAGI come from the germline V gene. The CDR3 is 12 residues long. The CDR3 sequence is CASGDRNQPQHF. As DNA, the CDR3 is TGTGCCAGCGGGGACAGAAATCAGCCCCAGCATTTT.

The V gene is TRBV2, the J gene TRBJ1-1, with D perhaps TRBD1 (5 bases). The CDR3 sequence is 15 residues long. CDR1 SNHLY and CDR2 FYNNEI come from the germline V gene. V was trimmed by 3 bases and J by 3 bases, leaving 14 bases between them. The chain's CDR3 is CASSDENWGDTEAFF. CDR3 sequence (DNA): TGTGCCAGCAGTGATGAGAACTGGGGGGACACTGAAGCTTTCTTT.

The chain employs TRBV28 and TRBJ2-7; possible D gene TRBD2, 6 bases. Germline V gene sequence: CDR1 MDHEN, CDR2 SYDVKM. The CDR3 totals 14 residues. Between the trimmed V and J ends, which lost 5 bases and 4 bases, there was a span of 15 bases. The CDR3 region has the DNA TGTGCCAGCAGTCTTCCGGGACTGTATTACGAGCAGTACTTC. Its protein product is CASSLPGLYYEQYF.

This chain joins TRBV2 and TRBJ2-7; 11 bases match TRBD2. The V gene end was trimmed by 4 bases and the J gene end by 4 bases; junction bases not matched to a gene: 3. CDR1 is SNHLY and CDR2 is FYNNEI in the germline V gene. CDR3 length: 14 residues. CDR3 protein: CASSASSGRYEQYF. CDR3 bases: TGTGCCAGCAGTGCCTCTAGCGGGAGGTACGAGCAGTACTTC.

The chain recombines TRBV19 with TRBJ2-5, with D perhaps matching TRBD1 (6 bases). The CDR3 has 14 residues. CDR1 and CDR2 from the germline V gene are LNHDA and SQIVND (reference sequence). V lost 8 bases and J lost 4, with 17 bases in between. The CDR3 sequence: CASGESTGGETQYF. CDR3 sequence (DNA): TGTGCCAGTGGAGAATCGACAGGCGGAGAGACCCAGTACTTC.